This T cell receptor beta chain was recovered during a study of blood T cell repertoires in COVID-19. Study background: Donors in the United States, Italy and Spain gave samples during acute or convalescent COVID-19. In each case, the material was cDNA or gDNA derived from T cells, B-cell-depleted T cells, or PBMCs.

Sequencing was performed with immunoSEQ multiplex PCR; in TCRdb, only in-frame clones are kept and a portion is missing. The profile shows some 69,000 clones, roughly 87% of them singletons. The length of the CDR3 is 16 residues. Germline V gene sequence: CDR1 SGHDT, CDR2 YYEEEE. V shed 4 bases, J shed 4 bases, and the junction held 11 bases outside the gene matches. The source of this sequence is a woman aged 50 to 65 with active COVID-19. Sequencing input: peripheral blood. The genes are TRBV5-6 and TRBJ2-7; 10 bases are a match to TRBD1. CDR3 amino acids: CASSPLPGQGLYEQYF. DNA for the CDR3: TGTGCCAGCAGCCCACTCCCGGGACAGGGGTTGTACGAGCAGTACTTC.